This T cell receptor (beta chain) appears in the sequencing data of a study of CD8+CD57+ T cells in acquired aplastic anemia. Study-level background: When averaged, DNA from sorted CD4+ and CD8+ cells came to 3.2 ug.

On this clonotype: What it recognizes is unknown.

It was genomic DNA that served as the template for profiling TCR beta VDJ and CDR3. A single record per CDR3 protein comes from TCRdb applying MiXCR to the reads. The sample includes around 200,000 distinct CDR3 sequences, over 40% of them seen just once. The CDR3 is 15 residues long. CDR1 and CDR2 (germline): MNHEY, SVGAGI. Losses at the gene ends were 2 bases for V and 6 bases for J; bases not matched to a gene: 7. Findings of the study overall: CD8+ Simpson's diversity did not differ significantly between patients and controls. Twenty-nine was the count of CD8+ CDR3 sequences that patients shared with controls.

Patients who underwent sequencing had shown CD8+CD57+ cell expansion by flow cytometry. The clonotype originates from a human donor with aplastic anemia. The rearrangement joins TRBV6-5 to TRBJ2-3; 8 bases match TRBD2. Material for sequencing was sorted CD4+, CD8+, or CD8+CD57+ T cells (not recorded which) from PBMCs. This CDR3 reads CASSYGRTSWDTQYF. Here the CDR3 DNA reads TGTGCCAGCAGTTACGGACGGACTAGCTGGGATACGCAGTATTTT.